The clone carrying this T cell receptor beta chain was picked up many times. The germline gives CDR1 MDHEN, CDR2 SYDVKM. Trimming removed 7 bases at V and 5 bases at J, with 20 bases between. The CDR3 totals 15 residues. The sample is drawn from a study of shared clonotypes between healthy human individuals. TCRdb keeps only in-frame clones here, not all; method: immunoSEQ multiplex PCR. The data contain fewer than 600,000 clones, less than 85% of them singletons. The clonotype originates from a woman in her forties in good health. Some clones in this sample may be carry-over from other donors' samples. This chain connects TRBV28 to TRBJ1-2; D unclear. The sequencing input was PBMCs. The CDR3 protein is CASTGILWVRYGYTF. The DNA of the CDR3 is TGTGCCAGCACGGGAATTTTGTGGGTGAGGTATGGCTACACCTTC.